The present T cell receptor beta chain was sequenced within a study of OX40 agonist ivuxolimab in advanced cancers. Study as a whole: Subjects had a mean age of around 60 years, with a range of about 20 to 85; less than 90% were male.

The CDR3 has 14 amino acids. Trimming cost V 6 bases and J 5 bases, with 14 bases left between them. From germline, CDR1 is MNHNS and CDR2 SASEGT. Sequenced by immunoSEQ multiplex PCR; TCRdb stores in-frame clones only, minus some. The data hold tens of thousands of clones, with about four fifths observed a single time. A word on this clone: What it binds is unknown.

Study results and limitations: There were also nonresponders showing low normalized T-cell clonal expansion.

The chain joins TRBV6-1 to TRBJ1-5; D gene unclear. The receptor was derived from an adult with an advanced solid tumor such as melanoma, head and neck, liver or kidney cancer. The sample was CD4+ or CD8+ T cells sorted from blood, taken in a trial of the OX40 agonist ivuxolimab. The CDR3 loop reads CASRVWSIYQPQHF. In nucleotides, the CDR3 is TGTGCCAGCAGGGTGTGGAGTATCTATCAGCCCCAGCATTTT.